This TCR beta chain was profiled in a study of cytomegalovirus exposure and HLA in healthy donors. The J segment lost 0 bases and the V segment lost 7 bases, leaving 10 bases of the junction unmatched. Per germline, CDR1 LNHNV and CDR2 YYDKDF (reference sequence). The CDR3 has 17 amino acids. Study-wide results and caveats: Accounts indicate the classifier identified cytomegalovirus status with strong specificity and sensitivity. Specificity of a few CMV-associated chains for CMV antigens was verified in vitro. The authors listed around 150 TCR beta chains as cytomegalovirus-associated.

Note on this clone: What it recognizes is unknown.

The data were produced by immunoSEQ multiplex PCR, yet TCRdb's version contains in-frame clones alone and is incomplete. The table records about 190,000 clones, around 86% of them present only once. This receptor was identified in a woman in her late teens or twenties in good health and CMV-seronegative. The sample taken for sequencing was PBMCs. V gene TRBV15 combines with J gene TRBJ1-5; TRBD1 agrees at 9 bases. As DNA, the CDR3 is TGTGCCACCATATCCCCAAGACAGGGGGATAGCAATCAGCCCCAGCATTTT. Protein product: CATISPRQGDSNQPQHF.